This TCR beta chain was recorded in a study of shared clonotypes between healthy human individuals. CD45RO-negative CD8 cells positively selected for CCR7 made up the naive population, which excluded terminally differentiated effector memory CD45RA+ cells. Here immunoSEQ multiplex PCR was the method, and the copy in TCRdb shows in-frame clones only, minus some. The sample consists of roughly 2 million clones, about 95% of them appearing once. The CDR3 consists of 15 residues. The germline V gene encodes CDR1 SGDLS and CDR2 YYNGEE. The J segment lost 1 base and the V segment lost 6 bases, leaving 6 bases of the junction unmatched.

The sequence came from a man younger than 35 in good health. The chain is built from TRBV9 and TRBJ2-1; 8 bases map to TRBD2. The sequencing input was naive CD8+ T cells sorted from blood. CDR3 nucleotide sequence: TGTGCCAGCACCAAGCGGGAGTTGTCCTACAATGAGCAGTTCTTC. Translated: CASTKRELSYNEQFF.